Presented here are 26 T cell receptor beta chains from one specimen sequenced in a study of blood T cell repertoires in COVID-19. The method was immunoSEQ multiplex PCR; TCRdb's version includes in-frame clones alone and lacks a portion of them. The repertoire holds some 160,000 clones, with around 83% as singletons. The specimen was peripheral blood. These receptor sequences come from a human donor in a cohort sampled during active COVID-19.

V usage is TRBV7-6 and J usage is TRBJ2-6; 9 bases are shared with TRBD1. Germline V gene lookup returns CDR1 SGHVS and CDR2 FNYEAQ. The CDR3 is made up of 16 amino acids. With 1 base clipped from V and 5 bases from J, the junction kept 3 bases outside the gene matches. For the CDR3, the DNA is TGTGCCAGCAGCTTAGGGACAGGGGAACGGGCCAACGTCCTGACTTTC. This codes for CASSLGTGERANVLTF.

The chain links TRBV27 to TRBJ2-6; D might be TRBD1 (5 bases). The V gene's germline CDR1 is MNHEY and CDR2 SMNVEV (reference sequence). This CDR3 is built from 20 residues. Trimming took 0 bases from V and 2 from J, leaving 20 bases between them. CDR3 DNA sequence: TGTGCCAGCAGTTTATCGTATTTGACCAGGGTGAAAACTGGGGCCAACGTCCTGACTTTC. As protein: CASSLSYLTRVKTGANVLTF.

The gene calls are TRBV5-1 and TRBJ2-6, with TRBD1 matching 9 bases. Germline V gene sequence: CDR1 SGHRS, CDR2 YFSETQ. V trimming: 0 bases; J trimming: 0 bases; junction bases outside the gene matches: 1. CDR3 length: 17 amino acids. The CDR3 sequence is CASSLGTGASGANVLTF. The DNA of the CDR3 is TGCGCCAGCAGCTTGGGGACAGGGGCCTCTGGGGCCAACGTCCTGACTTTC.

With respect to this clone: At one end, the junction sequence differs from germline, possibly due to a read error. The chain links TRBV7-7 to TRBJ1-1, with D unresolved. CDR3 size: 13 residues. Germline V lookup: CDR1 SSHAT, CDR2 FNYEAQ (reference sequence). For the CDR3, the DNA is TGTGCTAGCAGCCCTTCCTTGAACACTGAAGCTTTCTTT. Protein product: CASSPSLNTEAFF.

This clone turned up a few times. This chain uses TRBV5-6 with TRBJ1-2, with D unresolved. Germline V gives CDR1 SGHDT, CDR2 YYEEEE. Trimming took 5 bases from V and 5 from J, leaving 19 bases between them. This CDR3 is built from 15 residues. The CDR3 protein is CASRMMAGFGYGYTF. CDR3 coding DNA: TGTGCCAGCAGAATGATGGCGGGCTTTGGGTATGGCTACACCTTC.

The gene calls are TRBV3-1 (or the pseudogene TRBV3-2) and TRBJ1-4; D is uncertain. The CDR3 loop spans 16 amino acids. V was trimmed by 5 bases and J by 0 bases, leaving 13 bases between them. Per germline, CDR1 LGHDT and CDR2 YNNKEL (reference sequence). The CDR3 reads CASSSAGVATNEKLFF. The DNA for the CDR3 is TGTGCCAGCAGCTCAGCCGGAGTTGCAACTAATGAAAAACTGTTTTTT.

The chain is built from TRBV12-3 or TRBV12-4 and TRBJ2-1; D remains unclear. V was shortened by 5 bases and J by 8 bases, with 4 bases between the two germline ends. This CDR3 has 10 residues. Here the CDR3 reads CASSLDEQFF. CDR3 DNA: TGTGCCAGCAGTCTCGATGAGCAGTTCTTC.

The rearrangement uses TRBV6-6 and TRBJ2-7, with D tentatively TRBD2 (7 bases). CDR1 and CDR2 from the germline V gene are MNHNY and SVGAGI (reference sequence). The CDR3 has 12 amino acids. Trimming removed 5 bases from V and 5 bases from J, with 10 bases in between. CDR3 in amino acids: CASSVGGDEQYF. CDR3 in DNA: TGTGCCAGCAGTGTAGGGGGGGACGAGCAGTACTTC.

This rearrangement joins TRBV10-3 to TRBJ2-1, with D perhaps matching TRBD1 (7 bases). Germline-derived CDR1 and CDR2 are ENHRY and SYGVKD. V was shortened by 2 bases and J by 7 bases, with 12 bases between the two germline ends. There are 14 residues in the CDR3. CDR3 sequence: CAISETQGGNEQFF. CDR3 bases: TGTGCCATCAGTGAGACCCAGGGGGGTAATGAGCAGTTCTTC.

This clone has a handful of counts. This chain connects TRBV14 to TRBJ2-7; weak D call: TRBD1 (5 bases). Trimming took off 1 base at V and 6 bases at J, with 10 bases between the two ends. Germline CDR1 reads SGHDN; CDR2 reads FVKESK. The CDR3 runs 13 residues. The CDR3 here is CASSQVFQGEQYF. Written as DNA, the CDR3 is TGTGCCAGCAGCCAAGTTTTCCAGGGCGAGCAGTACTTC.

V usage is TRBV27 and J usage is TRBJ2-7; TRBD2 matches 14 bases. The CDR3 spans 15 residues. J lost 2 bases, V lost 4 bases, and 1 base had no gene match. Germline V gives CDR1 MNHEY, CDR2 SMNVEV (reference sequence). The DNA of the CDR3 is TGTGCCAGCAGTTCGACTAGCGGGAGGGCCTACGAGCAGTACTTC. Amino acids: CASSSTSGRAYEQYF.

This chain connects TRBV19 to TRBJ2-7, with a tentative D call TRBD1 (6 bases). V lost 1 base, J lost 4 bases, and 14 bases lay in between. The germline V gene encodes CDR1 LNHDA and CDR2 SQIVND (reference sequence). The CDR3 is 15 residues long. The CDR3 loop reads CASSIGDRPRYEQYF. CDR3 nucleotides: TGTGCCAGTAGTATAGGAGACAGGCCCAGGTACGAGCAGTACTTC.

This chain joins TRBV4-3 and TRBJ2-7; 8 nucleotides align to TRBD1. CDR1 is LGHNA, CDR2 YSLEER, per germline. This CDR3 has 13 residues. Trimming took 3 bases from V and 4 from J; bases not matched to a gene: 2. The CDR3 loop is CASSHRTGYEQYF. The DNA of the CDR3 is TGCGCCAGCAGCCATCGGACAGGGTACGAGCAGTACTTC.

The chain links TRBV6-1 to TRBJ1-5; maybe TRBD1 (6 bases). CDR1 and CDR2 from the germline V gene are MNHNS and SASEGT. Trimming took off 0 bases at V and 0 bases at J, with 9 bases between the two ends. This CDR3 has 16 amino acids. This chain's CDR3 is CASSEARGASNQPQHF. The CDR3 DNA sequence: TGTGCCAGCAGTGAAGCGCGGGGGGCTAGCAATCAGCCCCAGCATTTT.

The chain combines TRBV24-1 with TRBJ2-1, with 11 bases aligning to TRBD1. This CDR3 has 15 amino acids. V lost 5 bases, J lost 4 bases, and 3 bases stayed unmatched. CDR1 and CDR2 (germline): KGHDR, SFDVKD. CDR3 loop: CATSGGTGGYNEQFF. CDR3 sequence (DNA): TGTGCCACCAGTGGCGGGACAGGGGGTTACAATGAGCAGTTCTTC.

This chain uses TRBV4-2 with TRBJ2-3, with D perhaps TRBD2 (5 bases). There are 17 residues in the CDR3. Germline values: CDR1 LGHNA, CDR2 YNFKEQ. With 0 bases removed from V and 1 base from J, the gap between germline ends came to 14 bases. The CDR3 nucleotides read TGTGCCAGCAGCCAAGATTCCAATCGGGAACGCACAGATACGCAGTATTTT. It yields the protein CASSQDSNRERTDTQYF.

This sequence joins TRBV24-1 and TRBJ2-1; 12 bases are a match to TRBD2. Germline values: CDR1 KGHDR, CDR2 SFDVKD. This CDR3 is built from 16 residues. With V trimmed by 3 bases and J by 6 bases, 5 bases remained unmatched. As DNA, the CDR3 is TGTGCCACCAGTGATCGGACTAGCGGGAAAAGCAATGAGCAGTTCTTC. It specifies CATSDRTSGKSNEQFF.

The J gene is TRBJ1-2, the V gene TRBV7-2; a weak D match, TRBD1 (6 bases). The V end was cut by 7 bases, the J end by 2 bases, with 14 bases between. The germline gives CDR1 SGHTA, CDR2 FQGNSA. The CDR3 has 14 amino acids. CDR3 in amino acids: CASKSQGLNYGYTF. The CDR3 region has the DNA TGTGCCAGCAAATCTCAGGGGCTCAACTATGGCTACACCTTC.

The rearrangement uses TRBV11-2 and TRBJ1-3; 8 bases fit TRBD1. This CDR3 comprises 14 residues. Germline V gene lookup returns CDR1 SGHAT and CDR2 FQNNGV. Trimming took 3 bases from V and 4 from J; bases not matched to a gene: 2. In nucleotides, the CDR3 is TGTGCCAGCAGCTTGACAGGGGCGGGAAACACCATATATTTT. Translation gives CASSLTGAGNTIYF.

This clone has a handful of counts. The chain combines TRBV4-1 with TRBJ2-7, with a possible D match to TRBD2 (6 bases). CDR1 and CDR2 from the germline V gene are MGHRA and YSYEKL. V lost 4 bases, J lost 2 bases, and 18 bases lay in between. The CDR3 length is 16 residues. CDR3 in amino acids: CASSPPVGSLAYEQYF. The CDR3 DNA sequence: TGCGCCAGCAGCCCTCCCGTCGGGAGTTTGGCCTACGAGCAGTACTTC.

The V and J genes are TRBV7-6 and TRBJ2-3; perhaps TRBD2 as D (6 bases). The germline V gene has CDR1 SGHVS and CDR2 FNYEAQ. V was cut by 4 bases and J by 7 bases, with 18 bases left in between. This CDR3 comprises 15 residues. CDR3 region: CASSSLRDSAYTQYF. CDR3 nucleotides: TGTGCCAGCAGCTCCCTCCGGGACTCGGCCTATACGCAGTATTTT. Combining the CDR3 with reference TRBV7-6 and TRBJ2-3 gives the whole variable domain GAGVSQSPRYKVTKRGQDVALRCDPISGHVSLYWYRQALGQGPEFLTYFNYEAQQDKSGLPNDRFSAERPEGSISTLTIQRTEQRDSAMYRCASSSLRDSAYTQYFGPGTRLTVL.

The V and J genes are TRBV9 and TRBJ2-1, with 11 bases lining up with TRBD2. V lost 4 bases to trimming and J lost 3 bases; unmatched junction nucleotides: 3. CDR3 length equals 15 residues. Germline-derived CDR1 and CDR2 are SGDLS and YYNGEE. The CDR3 loop is CASSPSGRFYNEQFF. Here the CDR3 DNA reads TGTGCCAGCAGCCCTAGCGGGAGGTTCTACAATGAGCAGTTCTTC.

The CDR3 DNA reads TGTGCCAGCAGTGACCTGGGACAAGCGTACGAGCAGTACTTC. This sequence encodes CASSDLGQAYEQYF. The J gene is TRBJ2-7, the V gene TRBV6-1, with D maybe TRBD1 (6 bases). Per the germline V gene, CDR1 is MNHNS and CDR2 is SASEGT. CDR3 size: 14 residues. The ends were cut back, 3 bases at V and 4 bases at J, with 13 bases in the middle.

This chain joins TRBV7-3 and TRBJ2-2, with 9 bases matching TRBD2. The germline CDR1 and CDR2 sequences are SGHTA and FQGTGA. V gave up 5 bases and J gave up 2 bases; unmatched junction bases: 6. The CDR3 loop spans 16 amino acids. The CDR3 reads CASSQYSGSNTGELFF. The CDR3 DNA follows: TGTGCCAGCAGCCAGTATAGCGGGAGTAACACCGGGGAGCTGTTTTTT.

The sample holds one count of this clone. V is TRBV6-2 or TRBV6-3 and J is TRBJ2-6, with D maybe TRBD2 (6 bases). The CDR3 length is 14 residues. CDR1 and CDR2 from the germline V gene are MNHEY and SVGEGT. Trimming pared 5 bases from V and 1 base from J, leaving 6 bases between. The CDR3: CASSGGSGANVLTF. The CDR3 nucleotides are TGTGCCAGCAGTGGGGGGTCTGGGGCCAACGTCCTGACTTTC.

The chain recombines TRBV7-6 with TRBJ2-1; 8 bases map to TRBD2. V gave up 5 bases and J gave up 4 bases; unmatched junction bases: 7. Germline loops: CDR1 SGHVS, CDR2 FNYEAQ. The CDR3 consists of 15 residues. The CDR3 reads CASSLVQRGYNEQFF. In nucleotides, the CDR3 is TGTGCCAGCAGCCTAGTCCAGCGGGGGTACAATGAGCAGTTCTTC.